The clone carrying this TCR beta chain appeared once. The PCR had 60 Vbeta and 13 Jbeta primers. Method: immunoSEQ multiplex PCR; TCRdb's copy keeps in-frame clones and lacks some. The sample lists about 260,000 clones, under 80% occurring once. This sample stems from a study of cytomegalovirus exposure and HLA in healthy donors. V lost 2 bases and J lost 1, with 10 bases in between. Germline lookup yields CDR1 PRHDT and CDR2 FYEKMQ (reference sequence). The CDR3 is made up of 15 amino acids. The TCR originated in a female donor in good health and CMV-seronegative. The chain recombines TRBV13 with TRBJ2-3, with D uncertain. Sequenced: PBMCs. CDR3 DNA sequence: TGTGCCAGCAGCTTAACGGGTCCTCGCACAGATACGCAGTATTTT. Translation gives CASSLTGPRTDTQYF.